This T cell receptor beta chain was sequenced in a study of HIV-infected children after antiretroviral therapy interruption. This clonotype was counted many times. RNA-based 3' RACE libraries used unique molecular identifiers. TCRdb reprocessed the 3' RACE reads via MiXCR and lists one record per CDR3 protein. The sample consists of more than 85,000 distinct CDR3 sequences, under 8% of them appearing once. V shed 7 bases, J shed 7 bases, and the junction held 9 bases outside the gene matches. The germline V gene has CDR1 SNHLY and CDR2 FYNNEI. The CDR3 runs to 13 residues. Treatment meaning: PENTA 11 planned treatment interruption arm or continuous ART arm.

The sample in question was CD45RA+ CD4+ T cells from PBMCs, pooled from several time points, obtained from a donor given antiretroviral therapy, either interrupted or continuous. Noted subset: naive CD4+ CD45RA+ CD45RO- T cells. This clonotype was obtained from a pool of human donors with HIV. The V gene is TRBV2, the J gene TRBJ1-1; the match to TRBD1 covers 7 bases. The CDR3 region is CASNLGTAREAFF. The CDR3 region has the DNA TGTGCCAGCAACCTAGGGACAGCCCGTGAAGCTTTCTTT.